The next 3 T cell receptor beta chains were all read from a single sample in a study of identical twins. MiXCR was run by TCRdb on the 5' RACE reads, yielding one entry per CDR3 protein. The repertoire has some 630,000 distinct CDR3 sequences, less than 9% of them found once; the top ten carry roughly 1.6%. In addition, the sample was reused for a study of yellow fever vaccine responses in identical twins.

Sequenced: PBMCs. The receptor source for this set is a woman aged 18-30 years in good health.

Only a few counts were recorded for this clonotype. The chain carries TRBV15 and TRBJ2-7; tentatively, D is TRBD1 (5 bases). Germline V gene sequence: CDR1 LNHNV, CDR2 YYDKDF (reference sequence). Trimming took off 2 bases at V and 0 bases at J, with 8 bases between the two ends. The CDR3 sequence is 14 residues long. The CDR3 here is CATSRNRNSYEQYF. The CDR3 nucleotides are TGTGCCACCAGCAGAAACAGGAACTCCTACGAGCAGTACTTC. Complete variable domain (other parts from reference TRBV15 and TRBJ2-7): DAMVIQNPRYQVTQFGKPVTLSCSQTLNHNVMYWYQQKSSQAPKLLFHYYDKDFNNEADTPDNFQSRRPNTSFCFLDIRSPGLGDTAMYLCATSRNRNSYEQYFGPGTRLTVT.

This clonotype was counted ten times or more. The chain joins TRBV6-5 to TRBJ2-2; maybe TRBD2 (6 bases). The CDR3 length is 14 residues. With 4 bases removed from V and 3 bases from J, the gap between germline ends came to 9 bases. Looked up from germline, CDR1 is MNHEY and CDR2 is SVGAGI. In DNA, the CDR3 is TGTGCCAGCAGTTCGTCGGGAGACACCGGGGAGCTGTTTTTT. Translation: CASSSSGDTGELFF.

Ten or more counts support this clonotype. V gene TRBV28 combines with J gene TRBJ2-2; 7 bases are shared with TRBD1. CDR1 is MDHEN and CDR2 is SYDVKM in the germline V gene. The V and J ends lost 6 bases and 2 bases, in that order; junction bases with no gene match: 9. This CDR3 region has 16 residues. CDR3 sequence: CASSLGQITNTGELFF. DNA for the CDR3: TGTGCCAGCAGCTTGGGACAGATTACCAACACCGGGGAGCTGTTTTTT.